This T cell receptor (beta chain) was recorded in a study of blood T cell repertoires in COVID-19. Clinical history as reported by participants underpinned cohort assignment. It was within 2 weeks before study entry that exposed participants met a COVID-19 case. Profiling relied on immunoSEQ multiplex PCR, and the TCRdb table lists in-frame clones only, not all of them. The sample shows approximately 220,000 clones, roughly 80% of them seen only once. From germline, CDR1 is KGHDR and CDR2 SFDVKD. The CDR3 is 18 residues long. Germline trimming cut 3 bases from V and 5 bases from J; bases unmatched to any gene: 14.

The sample was PBMCs or T cells enriched from blood (not recorded which). The V call is TRBV24-1, the J call TRBJ2-3; 9 nucleotides align to TRBD2. The TCR sequence derives from a woman aged 45 to 65 who had been exposed to COVID-19. CDR3 nucleotide sequence: TGTGCCACCAGTGATCGAACCCCCAGCGGGGGGCGTCAAGATACGCAGTATTTT. It is translated as CATSDRTPSGGRQDTQYF.